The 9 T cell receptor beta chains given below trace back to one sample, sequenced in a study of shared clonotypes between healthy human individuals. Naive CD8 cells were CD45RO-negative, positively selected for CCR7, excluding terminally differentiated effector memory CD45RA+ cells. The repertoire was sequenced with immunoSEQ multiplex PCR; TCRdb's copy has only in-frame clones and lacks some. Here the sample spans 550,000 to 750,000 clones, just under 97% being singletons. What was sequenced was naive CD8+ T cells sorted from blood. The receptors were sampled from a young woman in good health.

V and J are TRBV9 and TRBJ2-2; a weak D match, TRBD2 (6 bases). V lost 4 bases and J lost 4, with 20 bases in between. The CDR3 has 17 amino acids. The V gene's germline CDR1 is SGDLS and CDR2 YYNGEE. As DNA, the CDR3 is TGTGCCAGCAGCCATCCTACGGGACTGACATCCACCGGGGAGCTGTTTTTT. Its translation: CASSHPTGLTSTGELFF.

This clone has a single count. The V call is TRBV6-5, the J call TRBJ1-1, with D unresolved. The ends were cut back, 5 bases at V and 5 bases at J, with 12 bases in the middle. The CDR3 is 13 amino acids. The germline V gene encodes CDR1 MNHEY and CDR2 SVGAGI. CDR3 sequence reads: CASSHTEFTEAFF. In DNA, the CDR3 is TGTGCCAGCAGTCACACGGAGTTTACTGAAGCTTTCTTT.

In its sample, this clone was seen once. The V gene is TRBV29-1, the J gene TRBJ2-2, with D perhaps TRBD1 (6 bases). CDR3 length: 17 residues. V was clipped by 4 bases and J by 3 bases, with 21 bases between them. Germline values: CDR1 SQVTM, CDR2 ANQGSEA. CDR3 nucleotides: TGCAGCGTTGGGGGCCCTCTACAGGGAACGGACACCGGGGAGCTGTTTTTT. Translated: CSVGGPLQGTDTGELFF.

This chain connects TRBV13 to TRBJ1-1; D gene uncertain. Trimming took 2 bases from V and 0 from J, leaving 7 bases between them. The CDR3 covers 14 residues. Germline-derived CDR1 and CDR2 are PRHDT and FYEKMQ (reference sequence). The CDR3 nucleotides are TGTGCCAGCAGCTTACGGGCGGTGAACACTGAAGCTTTCTTT. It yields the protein CASSLRAVNTEAFF.

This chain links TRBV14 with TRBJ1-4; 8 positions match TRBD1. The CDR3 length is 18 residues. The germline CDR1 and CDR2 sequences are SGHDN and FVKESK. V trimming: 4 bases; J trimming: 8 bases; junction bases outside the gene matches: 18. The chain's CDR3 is CASSLGPLQGDFEEKLFF. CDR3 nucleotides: TGTGCCAGCAGCCTCGGGCCTTTACAGGGGGATTTTGAAGAAAAACTGTTTTTT.

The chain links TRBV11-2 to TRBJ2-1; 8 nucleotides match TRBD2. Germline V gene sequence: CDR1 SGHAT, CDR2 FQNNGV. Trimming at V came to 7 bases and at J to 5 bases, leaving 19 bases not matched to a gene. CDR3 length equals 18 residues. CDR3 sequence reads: CASTPIRRRSGADNEQFF. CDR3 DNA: TGTGCCAGCACCCCAATCCGGCGGCGTAGCGGGGCCGACAATGAGCAGTTCTTC.

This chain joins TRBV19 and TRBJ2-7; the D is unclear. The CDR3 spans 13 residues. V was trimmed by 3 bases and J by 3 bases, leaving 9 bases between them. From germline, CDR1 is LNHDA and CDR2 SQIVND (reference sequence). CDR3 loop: CASSIHKDYEQYF. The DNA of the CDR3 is TGTGCCAGTAGTATCCACAAAGACTACGAGCAGTACTTC.

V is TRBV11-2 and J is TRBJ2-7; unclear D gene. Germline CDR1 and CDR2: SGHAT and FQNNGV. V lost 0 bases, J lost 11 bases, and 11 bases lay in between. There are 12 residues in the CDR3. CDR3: CASSLDGPLEYF. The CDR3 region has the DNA TGTGCCAGCAGCTTAGATGGTCCCTTGGAGTACTTC.

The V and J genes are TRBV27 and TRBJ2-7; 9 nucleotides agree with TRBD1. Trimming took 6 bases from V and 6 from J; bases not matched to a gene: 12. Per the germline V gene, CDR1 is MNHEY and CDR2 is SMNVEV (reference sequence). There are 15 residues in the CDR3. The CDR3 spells CASSPLGQGQVEQYF. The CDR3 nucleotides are TGTGCCAGCAGCCCCCTAGGACAGGGGCAAGTCGAGCAGTACTTC.